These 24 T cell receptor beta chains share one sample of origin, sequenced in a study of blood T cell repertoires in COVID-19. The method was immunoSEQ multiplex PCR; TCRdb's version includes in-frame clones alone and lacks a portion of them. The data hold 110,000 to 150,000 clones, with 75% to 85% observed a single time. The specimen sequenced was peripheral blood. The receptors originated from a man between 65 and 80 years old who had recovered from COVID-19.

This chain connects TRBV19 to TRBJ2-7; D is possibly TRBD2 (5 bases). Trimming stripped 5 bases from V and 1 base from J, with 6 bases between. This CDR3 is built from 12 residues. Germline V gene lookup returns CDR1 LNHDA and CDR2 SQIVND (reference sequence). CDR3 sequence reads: CASSEGSYEQYF. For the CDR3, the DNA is TGTGCCAGTAGTGAGGGATCCTACGAGCAGTACTTC.

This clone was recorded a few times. The CDR3 spells CASSLLRGAGGPGGQFF. The CDR3 DNA reads TGTGCCAGCAGCTTGCTCAGGGGAGCGGGAGGGCCCGGGGGGCAGTTCTTC. The chain employs TRBV7-6 and TRBJ2-1, with 10 bases lining up with TRBD2. The CDR3 consists of 17 residues. Germline V gene data show CDR1 as SGHVS and CDR2 as FNYEAQ. The J segment lost 12 bases and the V segment lost 3 bases, leaving 17 bases of the junction unmatched.

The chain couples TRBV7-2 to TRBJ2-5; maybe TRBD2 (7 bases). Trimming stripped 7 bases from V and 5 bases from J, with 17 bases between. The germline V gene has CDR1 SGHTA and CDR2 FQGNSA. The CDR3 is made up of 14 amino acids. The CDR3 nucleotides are TGTGCCAGCACACTGCTGGGGGGGCGTGAGACCCAGTACTTC. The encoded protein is CASTLLGGRETQYF.

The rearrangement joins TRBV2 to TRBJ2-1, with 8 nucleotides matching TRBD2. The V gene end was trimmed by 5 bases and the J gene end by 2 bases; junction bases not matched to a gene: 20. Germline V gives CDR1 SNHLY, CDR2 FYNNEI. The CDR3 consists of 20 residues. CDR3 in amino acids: CASSRSERPRGAAPYNEQFF. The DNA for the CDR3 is TGTGCCAGCAGTAGGAGCGAGCGGCCGCGGGGGGCCGCACCCTACAATGAGCAGTTCTTC. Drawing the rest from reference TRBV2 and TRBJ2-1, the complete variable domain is EPEVTQTPSHQVTQMGQEVILRCVPISNHLYFYWYRQILGQKVEFLVSFYNNEISEKSEIFDDQFSVERPDGSNFTLKIRSTKLEDSAMYFCASSRSERPRGAAPYNEQFFGPGTRLTVL.

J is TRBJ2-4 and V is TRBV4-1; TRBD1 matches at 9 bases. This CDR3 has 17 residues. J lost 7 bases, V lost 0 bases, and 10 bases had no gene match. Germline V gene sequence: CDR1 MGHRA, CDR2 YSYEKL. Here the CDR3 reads CASSQDFGQGFVNIQYF. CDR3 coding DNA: TGCGCCAGCAGCCAAGATTTCGGACAGGGGTTTGTGAACATTCAGTACTTC.

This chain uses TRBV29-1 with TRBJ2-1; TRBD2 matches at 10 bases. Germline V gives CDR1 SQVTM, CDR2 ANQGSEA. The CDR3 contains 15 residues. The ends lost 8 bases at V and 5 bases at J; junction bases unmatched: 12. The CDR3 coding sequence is TGCAGCACCACCTCCGGGACTAGCGCCGACAATGAGCAGTTCTTC. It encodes CSTTSGTSADNEQFF.

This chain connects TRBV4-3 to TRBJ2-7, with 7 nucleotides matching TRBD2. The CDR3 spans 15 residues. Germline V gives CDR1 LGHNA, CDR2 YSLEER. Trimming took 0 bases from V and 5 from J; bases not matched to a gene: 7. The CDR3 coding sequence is TGCGCCAGCAGCCAAGACGCCAGACTAGCCCACGAGCAGTACTTC. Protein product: CASSQDARLAHEQYF.

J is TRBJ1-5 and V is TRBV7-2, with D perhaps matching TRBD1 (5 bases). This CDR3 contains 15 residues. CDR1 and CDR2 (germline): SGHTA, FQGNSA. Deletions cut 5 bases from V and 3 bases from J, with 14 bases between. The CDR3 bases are TGTGCCAGCAGCCTGGTGTTAGGGGTCAATCAGCCCCAGCATTTT. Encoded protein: CASSLVLGVNQPQHF.

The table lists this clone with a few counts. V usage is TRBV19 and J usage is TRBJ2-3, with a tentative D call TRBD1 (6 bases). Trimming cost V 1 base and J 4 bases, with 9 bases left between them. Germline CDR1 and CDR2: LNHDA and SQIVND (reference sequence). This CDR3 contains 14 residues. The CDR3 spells CASSIGQGPDTQYF. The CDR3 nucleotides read TGTGCCAGTAGTATAGGGCAGGGGCCAGATACGCAGTATTTT.

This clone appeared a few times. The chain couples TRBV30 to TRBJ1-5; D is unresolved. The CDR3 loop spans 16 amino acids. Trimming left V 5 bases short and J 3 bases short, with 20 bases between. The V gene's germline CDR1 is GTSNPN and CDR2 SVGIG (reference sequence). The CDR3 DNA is TGTGCCTGGTCCTGGAGCGTCGACGGCGTCAATCAGCCCCAGCATTTT. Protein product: CAWSWSVDGVNQPQHF. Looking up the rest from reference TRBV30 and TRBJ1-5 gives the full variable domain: SQTIHQWPATLVQPVGSPLSLECTVEGTSNPNLYWYRQAAGRGLQLLFYSVGIGQISSEVPQNLSASRPQDRQFILSSKKLLLSDSGFYLCAWSWSVDGVNQPQHFGDGTRLSIL.

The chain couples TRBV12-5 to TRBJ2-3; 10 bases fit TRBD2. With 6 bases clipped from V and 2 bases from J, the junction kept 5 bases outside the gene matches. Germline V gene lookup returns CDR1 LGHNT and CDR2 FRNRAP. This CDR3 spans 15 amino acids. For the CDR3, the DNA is TGTGCTAGTGGGCCCGGGACTAGCGACACAGATACGCAGTATTTT. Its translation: CASGPGTSDTDTQYF. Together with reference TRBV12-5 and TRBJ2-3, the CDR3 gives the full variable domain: DARVTQTPRHKVTEMGQEVTMRCQPILGHNTVFWYRQTMMQGLELLAYFRNRAPLDDSGMPKDRFSAEMPDATLATLKIQPSEPRDSAVYFCASGPGTSDTDTQYFGPGTRLTVL.

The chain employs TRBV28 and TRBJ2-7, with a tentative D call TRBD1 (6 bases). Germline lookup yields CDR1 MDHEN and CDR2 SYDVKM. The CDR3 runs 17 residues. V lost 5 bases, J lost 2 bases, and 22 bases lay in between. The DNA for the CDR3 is TGTGCCAGCAGTCCATTACAGGGCGACCATCCTACCTACGAGCAGTACTTC. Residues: CASSPLQGDHPTYEQYF.

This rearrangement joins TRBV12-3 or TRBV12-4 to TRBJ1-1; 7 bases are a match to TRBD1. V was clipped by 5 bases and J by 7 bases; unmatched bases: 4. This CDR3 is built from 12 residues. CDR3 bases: TGTGCCAGCAGTCTAACAGGGGTTGAAGCTTTCTTT. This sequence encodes CASSLTGVEAFF.

CDR3 in DNA: TGTGCCAGCAGCCTACAGAAGGAAGAGACCCAGTACTTC. Its protein is CASSLQKEETQYF. The V call is TRBV7-2, the J call TRBJ2-5; no firm D call. Trimming stripped 5 bases from V and 3 bases from J, with 10 bases between. The CDR3 totals 13 residues. Germline values: CDR1 SGHTA, CDR2 FQGNSA.

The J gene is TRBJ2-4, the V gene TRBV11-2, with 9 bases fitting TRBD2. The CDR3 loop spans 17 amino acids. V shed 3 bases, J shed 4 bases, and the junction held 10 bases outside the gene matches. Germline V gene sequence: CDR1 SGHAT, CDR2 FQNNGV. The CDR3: CASSFLLAGRGKNIQYF. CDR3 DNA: TGTGCCAGCAGCTTTTTACTAGCGGGCAGAGGTAAAAACATTCAGTACTTC.

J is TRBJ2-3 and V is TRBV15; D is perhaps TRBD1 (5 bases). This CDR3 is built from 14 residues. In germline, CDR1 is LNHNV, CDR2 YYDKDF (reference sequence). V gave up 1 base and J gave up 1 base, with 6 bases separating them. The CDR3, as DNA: TGTGCCACCAGCAGAGGGGGCGGCACAGATACGCAGTATTTT. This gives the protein CATSRGGGTDTQYF. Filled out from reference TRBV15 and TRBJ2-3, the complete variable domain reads DAMVIQNPRYQVTQFGKPVTLSCSQTLNHNVMYWYQQKSSQAPKLLFHYYDKDFNNEADTPDNFQSRRPNTSFCFLDIRSPGLGDTAMYLCATSRGGGTDTQYFGPGTRLTVL.

The CDR3 is CAWRSERELKQFF. In DNA, the CDR3 is TGTGCCTGGAGATCAGAGCGGGAGCTAAAGCAGTTCTTC. J is TRBJ2-1 and V is TRBV30; 8 bases match TRBD2. Germline CDR1 and CDR2: GTSNPN and SVGIG (reference sequence). V was clipped by 3 bases and J by 11 bases; unmatched bases: 9. This CDR3 comprises 13 residues.

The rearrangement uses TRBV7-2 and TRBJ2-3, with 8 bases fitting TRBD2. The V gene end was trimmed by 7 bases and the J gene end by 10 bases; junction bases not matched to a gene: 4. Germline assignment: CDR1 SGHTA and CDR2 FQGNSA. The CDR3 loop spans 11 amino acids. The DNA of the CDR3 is TGTGCCAGCACGCTGCGGGGGGCGCAGTATTTT. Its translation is CASTLRGAQYF.

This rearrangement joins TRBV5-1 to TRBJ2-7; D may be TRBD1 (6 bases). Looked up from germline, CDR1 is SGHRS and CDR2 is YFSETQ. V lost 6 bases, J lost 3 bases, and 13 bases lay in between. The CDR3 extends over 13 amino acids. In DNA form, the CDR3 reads TGCGCCAGCATGGACGGGGACAACTACGAGCAGTACTTC. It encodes CASMDGDNYEQYF.

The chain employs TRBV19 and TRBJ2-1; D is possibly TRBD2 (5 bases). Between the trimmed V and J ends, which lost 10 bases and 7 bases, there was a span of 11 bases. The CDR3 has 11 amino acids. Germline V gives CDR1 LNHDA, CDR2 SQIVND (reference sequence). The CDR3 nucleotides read TGTGCCACTAATAGGAGGAATGAGCAGTTCTTC. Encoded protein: CATNRRNEQFF.

The CDR3 region is CASSPWDRGPYEQYF. CDR3 in DNA: TGTGCCAGCAGCCCCTGGGACAGGGGACCCTACGAGCAGTACTTC. This chain uses TRBV7-9 with TRBJ2-7; 10 bases are a match to TRBD1. From germline, CDR1 is SEHNR and CDR2 FQNEAQ (reference sequence). CDR3 length equals 15 residues. V shed 5 bases and J 2 bases; nucleotides not matched to a gene: 6.

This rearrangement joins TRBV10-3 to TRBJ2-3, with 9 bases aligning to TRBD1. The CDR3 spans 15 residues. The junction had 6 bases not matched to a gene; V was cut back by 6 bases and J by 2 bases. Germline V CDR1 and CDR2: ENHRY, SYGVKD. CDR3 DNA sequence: TGTGCCATCAGAGGGACAGGGAGTAACACAGATACGCAGTATTTT. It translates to CAIRGTGSNTDTQYF.

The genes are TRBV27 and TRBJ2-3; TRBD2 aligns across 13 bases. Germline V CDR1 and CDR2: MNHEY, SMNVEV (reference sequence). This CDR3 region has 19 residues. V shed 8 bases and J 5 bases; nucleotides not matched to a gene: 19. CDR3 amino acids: CASGLNPRTSGSRVDTQYF. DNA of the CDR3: TGTGCCAGCGGACTCAACCCTAGGACTAGCGGGAGCAGGGTAGATACGCAGTATTTT.

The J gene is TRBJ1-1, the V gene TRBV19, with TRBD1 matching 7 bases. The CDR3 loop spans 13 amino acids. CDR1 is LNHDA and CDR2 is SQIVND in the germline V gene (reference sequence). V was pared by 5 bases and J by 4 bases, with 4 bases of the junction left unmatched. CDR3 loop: CASSLQGSTEAFF. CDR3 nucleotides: TGTGCCAGTAGTTTACAGGGGAGCACTGAAGCTTTCTTT. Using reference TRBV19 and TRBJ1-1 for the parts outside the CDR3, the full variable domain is DGGITQSPKYLFRKEGQNVTLSCEQNLNHDAMYWYRQDPGQGLRLIYYSQIVNDFQKGDIAEGYSVSREKKESFPLTVTSAQKNPTAFYLCASSLQGSTEAFFGQGTRLTVV.